This entry describes one TCR beta chain. It has no known antigen specificity. Per-base quality was not reported, and no clone a single base away is much larger than it. The data are from a study of blood T cell repertoires in COVID-19 (dated by TCRdb to the early 2020s). General notes on the study: Samples covering the acute and convalescent phases of COVID-19 were provided by collaborators in the United States, Italy and Spain. The material from the prospective study consisted of cDNA or gDNA derived from T cells, B-cell-depleted T cells, or PBMCs. Subjects who had been exposed to COVID-19, were actively infected with it, or had recovered from it provided the deeply sampled blood TCRbeta repertoires that made up the dataset. The repertoires were released in a freely available public database meant as a resource for research on the immune response to SARS-CoV-2. Samples were obtained from the ongoing ImmuneRACE study (first 160 participants) and from 1,200 or so subjects provided by 6 global collaborators. Nearly every sample came with metadata listing a de-identified subject ID, COVID-19 status, age in years and sex. HLA class I and class II types, where available, came from metadata supplied by the sample provider rather than from assay-based typing.

V and J are truncated by 0 bases and 3 bases respectively, leaving an intervening sequence of 12 bases. CDR1 SGHTS and CDR2 YDEGEE were looked up in the germline V gene. The CDR3 measures 15 amino acids from cysteine to phenylalanine. Only the CDR3 part of the read is kept: 45 bases, read in frame from the first base. Study-level results and caveats: The amount of clinical and demographic metadata varied by source and participant and was provided uncurated.

Whole blood was collected in K2EDTA tubes by collaborating institutions according to the institutions' own protocols. For TCRbeta analysis, collaborator samples were shipped as frozen whole blood, as isolated PBMCs, or as DNA extracted from either sample type. TCRbeta CDR3 regions were amplified from genomic DNA by means of the immunoSEQ Assay, a bias-controlled multiplex PCR. Under the source paper's analysis protocol: Within the assay, amplification of reference gene primers was used to estimate how many nucleated cells each sample contained. To quantify the absolute abundance of each unique TCRbeta CDR3 rearrangement, sequence reads were collapsed and filtered. Productive Simpson clonality was computed per sample as the square root of Simpson's diversity index over productive rearrangements. TCRdb took this table from immuneACCESS and kept in-frame rearrangements with V and J called. Such tables lack part of the clones; where checked against another copy, unresolved V genes explain under half of the gap, and the rest is unexplained. The D gene and trimming were derived from the DNA, and the V and J assignments and clone size from that table. This sample holds 100,000 to 150,000 clones; around nine tenths were observed only once. The ten largest clones add up to roughly 1.2% of the sample.

Sequencing was performed on peripheral blood. Recombination connected TRBV5-8 to TRBJ1-1; a confident D gene designation cannot be given. The source is a woman of 80 years or more with acute or convalescent COVID-19. DNA sequence: TGTGCCAGCAGCTTGGAACTGTCACCCGACACTGAAGCTTTCTTT. This sequence encodes CASSLELSPDTEAFF.